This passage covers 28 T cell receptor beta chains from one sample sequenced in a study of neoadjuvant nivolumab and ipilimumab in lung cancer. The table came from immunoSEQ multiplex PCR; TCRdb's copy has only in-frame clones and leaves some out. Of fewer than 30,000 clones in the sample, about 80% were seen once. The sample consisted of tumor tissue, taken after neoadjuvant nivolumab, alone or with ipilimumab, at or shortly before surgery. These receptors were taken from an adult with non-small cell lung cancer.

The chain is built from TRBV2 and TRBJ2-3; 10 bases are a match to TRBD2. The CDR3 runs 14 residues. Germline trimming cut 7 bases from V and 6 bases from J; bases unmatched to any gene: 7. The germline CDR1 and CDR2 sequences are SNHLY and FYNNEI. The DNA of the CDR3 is TGTGCCAGCACACTAGCGGGGTCCAGCGATACGCAGTATTTT. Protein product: CASTLAGSSDTQYF.

The CDR3 spells CASSLVAGTYNEQFF. The CDR3 DNA follows: TGTGCCAGCAGCTTAGTAGCGGGGACTTACAATGAGCAGTTCTTC. This chain connects TRBV11-3 to TRBJ2-1; 8 bases line up with TRBD2. This CDR3 is 15 amino acids long. The J segment lost 4 bases and the V segment lost 1 base, leaving 3 bases of the junction unmatched. Per the germline V gene, CDR1 is SGHNT and CDR2 is YENEEA. Using reference TRBV11-3 and TRBJ2-1 for the parts outside the CDR3, the full variable domain is EAGVVQSPRYKIIEKKQPVAFWCNPISGHNTLYWYLQNLGQGPELLIRYENEEAVDDSQLPKDRFSAERLKGVDSTLKIQPAELGDSAVYLCASSLVAGTYNEQFFGPGTRLTVL.

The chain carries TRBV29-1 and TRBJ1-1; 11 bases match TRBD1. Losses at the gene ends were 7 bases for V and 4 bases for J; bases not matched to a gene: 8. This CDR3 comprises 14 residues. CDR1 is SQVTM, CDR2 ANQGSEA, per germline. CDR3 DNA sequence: TGCAGCGCTGGGCCCGGGACAGGGGGCACTGAAGCTTTCTTT. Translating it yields CSAGPGTGGTEAFF.

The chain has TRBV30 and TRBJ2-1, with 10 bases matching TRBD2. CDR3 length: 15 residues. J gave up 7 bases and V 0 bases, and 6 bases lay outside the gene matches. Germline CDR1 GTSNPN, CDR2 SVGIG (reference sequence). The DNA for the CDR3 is TGTGCCTGGAGTGTACGAGCGGGGGGGCTGAATGAGCAGTTCTTC. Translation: CAWSVRAGGLNEQFF.

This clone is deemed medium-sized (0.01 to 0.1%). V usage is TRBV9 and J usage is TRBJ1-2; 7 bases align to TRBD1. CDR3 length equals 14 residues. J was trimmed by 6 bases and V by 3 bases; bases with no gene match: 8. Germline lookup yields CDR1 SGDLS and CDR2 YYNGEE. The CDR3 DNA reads TGTGCCAGCAGCGCTAGACAGGGATCAGATGGCTACACCTTC. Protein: CASSARQGSDGYTF.

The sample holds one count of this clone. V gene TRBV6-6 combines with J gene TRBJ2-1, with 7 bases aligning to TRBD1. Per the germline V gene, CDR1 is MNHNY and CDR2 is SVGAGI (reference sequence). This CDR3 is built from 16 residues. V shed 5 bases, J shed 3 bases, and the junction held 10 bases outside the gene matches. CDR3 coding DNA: TGTGCCAGCAGTCCCCACTCCGGGACAGACTACAATGAGCAGTTCTTC. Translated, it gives CASSPHSGTDYNEQFF.

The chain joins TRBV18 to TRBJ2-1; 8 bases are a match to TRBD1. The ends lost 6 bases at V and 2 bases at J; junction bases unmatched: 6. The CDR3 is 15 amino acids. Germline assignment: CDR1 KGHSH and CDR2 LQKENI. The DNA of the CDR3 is TGTGCCAGCTCGGGACAGGTAGCTCCCTACAATGAGCAGTTCTTC. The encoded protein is CASSGQVAPYNEQFF.

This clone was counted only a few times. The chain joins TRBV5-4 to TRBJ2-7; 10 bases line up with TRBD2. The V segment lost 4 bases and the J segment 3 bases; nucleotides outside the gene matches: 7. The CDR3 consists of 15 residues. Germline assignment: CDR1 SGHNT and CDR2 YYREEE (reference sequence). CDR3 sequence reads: CASSPGAGGGYEQYF. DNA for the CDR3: TGTGCCAGCAGCCCAGGAGCGGGAGGGGGCTACGAGCAGTACTTC.

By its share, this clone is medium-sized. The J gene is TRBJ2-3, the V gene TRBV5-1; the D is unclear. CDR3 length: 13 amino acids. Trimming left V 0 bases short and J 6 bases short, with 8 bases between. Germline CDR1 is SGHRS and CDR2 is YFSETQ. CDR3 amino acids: CASSLGPRDTQYF. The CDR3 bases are TGCGCCAGCAGCTTGGGACCCCGGGATACGCAGTATTTT.

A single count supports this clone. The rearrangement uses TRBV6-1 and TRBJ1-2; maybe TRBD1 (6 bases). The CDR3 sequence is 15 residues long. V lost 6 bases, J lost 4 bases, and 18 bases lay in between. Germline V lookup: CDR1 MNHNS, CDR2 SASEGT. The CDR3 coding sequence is TGTGCCAGCAGGGGCGGACAGTCGTCTTCCTATGGCTACACCTTC. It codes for CASRGGQSSSYGYTF.

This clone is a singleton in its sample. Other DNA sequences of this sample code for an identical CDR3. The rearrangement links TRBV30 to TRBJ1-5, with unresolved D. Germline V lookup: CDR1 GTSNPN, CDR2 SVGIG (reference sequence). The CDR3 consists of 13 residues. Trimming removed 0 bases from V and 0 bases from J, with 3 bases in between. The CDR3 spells CAWSVDSNQPQHF. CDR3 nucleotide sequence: TGTGCCTGGAGTGTGGATAGCAATCAGCCCCAGCATTTT.

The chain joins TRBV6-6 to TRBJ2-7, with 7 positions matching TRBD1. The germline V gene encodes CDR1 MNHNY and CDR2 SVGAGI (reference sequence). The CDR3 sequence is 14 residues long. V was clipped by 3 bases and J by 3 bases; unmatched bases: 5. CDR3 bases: TGTGCCAGCAGTTATGGATCAGGGGGCTACGAGCAGTACTTC. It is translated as CASSYGSGGYEQYF.

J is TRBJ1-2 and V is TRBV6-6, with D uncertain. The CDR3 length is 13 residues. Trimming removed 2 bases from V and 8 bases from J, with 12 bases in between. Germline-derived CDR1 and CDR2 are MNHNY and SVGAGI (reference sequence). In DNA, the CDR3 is TGTGCCAGCAGTTACGGGAGGGAAATGGGCTACACCTTC. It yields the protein CASSYGREMGYTF.

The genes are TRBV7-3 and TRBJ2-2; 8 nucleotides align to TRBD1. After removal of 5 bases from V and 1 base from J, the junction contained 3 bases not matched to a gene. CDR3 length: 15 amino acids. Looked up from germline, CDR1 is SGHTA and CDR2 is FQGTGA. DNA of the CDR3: TGTGCCAGCAGCGTAGGACAGGGGAACACCGGGGAGCTGTTTTTT. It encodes CASSVGQGNTGELFF.

The CDR3 nucleotides are TGTGCCAGCAGTGTTCGGCAATCTGGGGCCAACGTCCTGACTTTC. As protein: CASSVRQSGANVLTF. V is TRBV6-1 and J is TRBJ2-6; unclear D gene. There are 15 residues in the CDR3. Germline V lookup: CDR1 MNHNS, CDR2 SASEGT. Trimming stripped 4 bases from V and 1 base from J, with 8 bases between.

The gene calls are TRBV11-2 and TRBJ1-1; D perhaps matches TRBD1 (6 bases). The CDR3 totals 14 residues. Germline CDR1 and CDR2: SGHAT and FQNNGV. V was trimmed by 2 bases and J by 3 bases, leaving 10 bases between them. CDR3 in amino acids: CASSLMGADTEAFF. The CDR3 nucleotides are TGTGCCAGCAGCTTAATGGGGGCTGACACTGAAGCTTTCTTT.

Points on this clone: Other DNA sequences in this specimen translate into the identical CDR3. The CDR3 here is CASSLDRDNSPLHF. DNA for the CDR3: TGCGCCAGCAGCTTGGATCGGGACAATTCACCCCTCCACTTT. The chain uses TRBV5-1 and TRBJ1-6; perhaps TRBD1 as D (5 bases). The CDR3 has 14 residues. From germline, CDR1 is SGHRS and CDR2 YFSETQ. Trimming took off 0 bases at V and 7 bases at J, with 8 bases between the two ends. The complete variable domain, with remaining parts taken from reference TRBV5-1 and TRBJ1-6, reads KAGVTQTPRYLIKTRGQQVTLSCSPISGHRSVSWYQQTPGQGLQFLFEYFSETQRNKGNFPGRFSGRQFSNSRSEMNVSTLELGDSALYLCASSLDRDNSPLHFGNGTRLTVT.

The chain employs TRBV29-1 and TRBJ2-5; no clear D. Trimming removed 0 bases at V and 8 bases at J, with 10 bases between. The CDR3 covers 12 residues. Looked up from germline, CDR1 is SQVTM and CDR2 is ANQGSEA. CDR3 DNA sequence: TGCAGCGTTGAAGAGCACACTGGTACCCAGTACTTC. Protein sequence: CSVEEHTGTQYF. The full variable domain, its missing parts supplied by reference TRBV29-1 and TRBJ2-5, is SAVISQKPSRDICQRGTSLTIQCQVDSQVTMMFWYRQQPGQSLTLIATANQGSEATYESGFVIDKFPISRPNLTFSTLTVSNMSPEDSSIYLCSVEEHTGTQYFGPGTRLLVL.

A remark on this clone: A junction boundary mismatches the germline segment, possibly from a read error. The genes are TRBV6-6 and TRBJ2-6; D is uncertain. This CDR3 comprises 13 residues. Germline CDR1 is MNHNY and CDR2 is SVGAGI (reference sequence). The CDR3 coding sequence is TGTGCCAGCAGCTACTCTGGGGCCAACGTCCTGACTTTC. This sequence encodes CASSYSGANVLTF.

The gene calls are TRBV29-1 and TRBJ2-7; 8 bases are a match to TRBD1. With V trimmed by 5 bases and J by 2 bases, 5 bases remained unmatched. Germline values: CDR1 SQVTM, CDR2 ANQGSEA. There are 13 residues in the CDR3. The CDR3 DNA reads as TGCAGCGTTAACAGGGGGGATGCCTACGAGCAGTACTTC. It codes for CSVNRGDAYEQYF.

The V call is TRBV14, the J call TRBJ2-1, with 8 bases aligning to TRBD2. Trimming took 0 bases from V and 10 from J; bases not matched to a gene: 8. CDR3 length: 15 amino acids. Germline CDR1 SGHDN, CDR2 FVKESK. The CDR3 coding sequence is TGTGCCAGCAGCCAAGATTTCCCGGGGGGGCGCGAGCAGTTCTTC. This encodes CASSQDFPGGREQFF.

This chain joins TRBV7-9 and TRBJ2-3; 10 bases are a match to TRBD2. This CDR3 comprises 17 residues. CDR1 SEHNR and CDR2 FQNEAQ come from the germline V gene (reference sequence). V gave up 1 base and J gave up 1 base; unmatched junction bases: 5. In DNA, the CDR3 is TGTGCCAGCAGCTTAGGAGCGGGGGGGCCTGGCACAGATACGCAGTATTTT. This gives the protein CASSLGAGGPGTDTQYF.

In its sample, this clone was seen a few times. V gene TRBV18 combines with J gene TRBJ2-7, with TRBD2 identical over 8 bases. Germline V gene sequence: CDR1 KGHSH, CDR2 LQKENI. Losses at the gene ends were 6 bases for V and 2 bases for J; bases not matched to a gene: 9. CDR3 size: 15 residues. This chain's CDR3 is CASSPTSGATYEQYF. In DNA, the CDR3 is TGTGCCAGCTCCCCTACTAGCGGTGCAACCTACGAGCAGTACTTC.

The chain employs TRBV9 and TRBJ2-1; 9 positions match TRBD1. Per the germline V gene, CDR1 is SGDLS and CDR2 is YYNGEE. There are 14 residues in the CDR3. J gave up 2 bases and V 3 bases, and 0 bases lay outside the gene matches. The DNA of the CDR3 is TGTGCCAGCAGCGGGACAGGGGCCTACAATGAGCAGTTCTTC. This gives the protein CASSGTGAYNEQFF.

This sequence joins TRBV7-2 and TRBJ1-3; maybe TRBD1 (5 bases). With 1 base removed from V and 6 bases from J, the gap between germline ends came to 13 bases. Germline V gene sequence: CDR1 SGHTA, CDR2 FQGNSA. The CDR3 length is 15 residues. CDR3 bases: TGTGCCAGCAGCTTAGAGGGCAGGGAAGAAAACACCATATATTTT. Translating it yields CASSLEGREENTIYF.

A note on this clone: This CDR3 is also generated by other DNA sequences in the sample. As DNA, the CDR3 is TGTGCCAGCTCACCCGGACTAAATCAGCCCCAGCATTTT. Translated: CASSPGLNQPQHF. The rearrangement links TRBV18 to TRBJ1-5; D is unresolved. V shed 3 bases and J shed 4 bases, with 7 bases lying between them. The CDR3 is made up of 13 amino acids. CDR1 and CDR2 from the germline V gene are KGHSH and LQKENI.

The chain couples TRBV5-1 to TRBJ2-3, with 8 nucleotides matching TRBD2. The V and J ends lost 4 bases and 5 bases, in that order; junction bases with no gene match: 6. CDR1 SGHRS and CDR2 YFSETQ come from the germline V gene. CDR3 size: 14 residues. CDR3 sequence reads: CASSATSELDTQYF. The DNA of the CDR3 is TGCGCCAGCAGCGCGACTAGCGAATTAGATACGCAGTATTTT.

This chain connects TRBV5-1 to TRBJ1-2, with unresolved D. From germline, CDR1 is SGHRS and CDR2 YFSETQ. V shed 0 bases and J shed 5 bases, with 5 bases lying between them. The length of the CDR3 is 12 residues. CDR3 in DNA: TGCGCCAGCAGCTTGGACAGATATGGCTACACCTTC. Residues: CASSLDRYGYTF.